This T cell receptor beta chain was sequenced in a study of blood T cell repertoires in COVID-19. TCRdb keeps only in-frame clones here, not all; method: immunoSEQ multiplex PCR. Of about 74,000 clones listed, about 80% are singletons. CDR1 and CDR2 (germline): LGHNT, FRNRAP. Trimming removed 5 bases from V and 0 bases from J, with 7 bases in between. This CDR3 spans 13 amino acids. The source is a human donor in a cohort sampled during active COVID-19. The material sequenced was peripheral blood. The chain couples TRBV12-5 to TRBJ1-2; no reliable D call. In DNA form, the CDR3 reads TGTGCTAGTGGTACAGAAACTAACTATGGCTACACCTTC. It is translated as CASGTETNYGYTF.